The rows below give T cell receptor beta chains drawn from one sample of a study of human T cells and chemical hapten exposure. TCRdb called the RACE reads again in MiXCR, with one record for every CDR3 protein. The profile shows about 100,000 distinct CDR3 sequences, 11% of them singletons. The source was whole blood, collected in connection with sensitization to the hapten diphenylcyclopropenone (DPC). The receptors come from a woman aged 40 to 50 with alopecia areata. Some clones in this sample may be carry-over from other donors' samples. CDR3s include the opening cysteine and the closing phenylalanine or tryptophan. The order of the fields is V gene, D gene, clone size, J gene, CDR3 DNA, CDR3 protein. A D gene is named only where the DNA matches it firmly. Expanded clones are given a class, and other clones once, few, many or no size at all.

TRBV5-5,TRBD1,few,TRBJ2-2,TGTGCCAGCAGCCCAGGGACAGGGTATAGCACCGGGGAGCTGTTTTTT,CASSPGTGYSTGELFF
TRBV20-1,.,.,TRBJ1-1,TGCAGTGCTAGACCCCGGGCGGACACTGAAGCTTTCTTT,CSARPRADTEAFF
TRBV5-4,TRBD2,many,TRBJ2-2,TGTGCCAGCAGCTTAGCGGGAGGCTTGAACACCGGGGAGCTGTTTTTT,CASSLAGGLNTGELFF
TRBV6-5,.,few,TRBJ2-7,TGTGCCAGCAGTCTTTTGGGGGGAGGCCGGAGGTACGAGCAGTACTTC,CASSLLGGGRRYEQYF
TRBV25-1,.,.,TRBJ2-1,TGTGCCAGCACCAGAATGGGGGCGGGAGCGGATGAGCAGTTCTTC,CASTRMGAGADEQFF
TRBV7-2,TRBD2,few,TRBJ2-3,TGTGCCAGCAGACTACAGCGGGGGACAGATACGCAGTATTTT,CASRLQRGTDTQYF
TRBV12-3/TRBV12-4,.,many,TRBJ2-7,TGTGCCAGCAAGGCGGGGGCTGCCTACGAGCAGTACTTC,CASKAGAAYEQYF
TRBV4-2,.,.,TRBJ1-2,TGTGCCAGCAGCCAAGATACAGGGCTCGGTGGCTACACCTTC,CASSQDTGLGGYTF
TRBV18,.,few,TRBJ2-5,TGTGCCAGCTCACCCGACATCGAAGAGACCCAGTACTTC,CASSPDIEETQYF
TRBV21-1,.,.,TRBJ1-4,TGTGCCAGCAGCCCCCCGGGCGGGGCCGCTAATGAAAAACTGTTTTTT,CASSPPGGAANEKLFF
TRBV24-1,TRBD1,.,TRBJ2-6,TGTGCCACCAGTGACTCCACAGGGGCTGGGGCCAACGTCCTGACTTTC,CATSDSTGAGANVLTF
TRBV7-2,.,many,TRBJ1-2,TGTGCCAGCAGCTTAGTGGTTCGGGACGGCTATGGCTACACCTTC,CASSLVVRDGYGYTF
TRBV6-2/TRBV6-3,.,few,TRBJ2-7,TGTGCCAGCAGCCAAGGTTTCGAGCAGTACTTC,CASSQGFEQYF
TRBV6-5,.,.,TRBJ1-6,TGTGCCAGCAGCGAGGGGTGGGTCTCACCCCTCCACTTT,CASSEGWVSPLHF